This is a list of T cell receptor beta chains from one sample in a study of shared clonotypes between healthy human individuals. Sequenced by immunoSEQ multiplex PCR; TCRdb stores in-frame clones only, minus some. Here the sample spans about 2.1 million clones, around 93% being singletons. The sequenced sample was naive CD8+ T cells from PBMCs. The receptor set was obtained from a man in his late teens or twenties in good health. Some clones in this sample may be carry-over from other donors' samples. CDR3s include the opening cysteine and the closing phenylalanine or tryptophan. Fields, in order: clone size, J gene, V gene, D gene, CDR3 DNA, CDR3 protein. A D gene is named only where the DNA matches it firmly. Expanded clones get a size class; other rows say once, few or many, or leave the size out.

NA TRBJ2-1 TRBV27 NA TGTGCCAGCAGTTTACCCTCCCCGAATGAGCAGTTCTTC CASSLPSPNEQFF
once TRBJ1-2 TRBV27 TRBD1 TGTGCCAGCAGTAGACAGGGGGCTAACTATGGCTACACCTTC CASSRQGANYGYTF
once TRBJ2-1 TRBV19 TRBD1 TGTGCCAGTAGGGACAGGGAGCCTCAGCGTGAGCAGTTCTTC CASRDREPQREQFF
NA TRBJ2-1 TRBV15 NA TGTGCCACCAGCAGAGGGGGGCTGCCAGCCGGCAATGAGCAGTTCTTC CATSRGGLPAGNEQFF
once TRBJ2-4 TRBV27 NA TGTGCCAGCGGTTGGGGAGCCAAAAACATTCAGTACTTC CASGWGAKNIQYF
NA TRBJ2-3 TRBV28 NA TGTGCCTGGAGAAGCCAATGGGGCACAGATACGCAGTATTTT CAWRSQWGTDTQYF
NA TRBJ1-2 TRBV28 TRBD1 TGTGCCAGCAGGATACAGGGGCTCGAACCCAACTATGGCTACACCTTC CASRIQGLEPNYGYTF
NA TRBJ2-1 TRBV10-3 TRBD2 TGTGCCATCCATCCGGGACTAGGGGGGAATGAGCAGTTCTTC CAIHPGLGGNEQFF
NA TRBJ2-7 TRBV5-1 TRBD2 TGCGCCAGCAGCGTCAGCGGGAGGGCCCTTGGATACGAGCAGTACTTC CASSVSGRALGYEQYF
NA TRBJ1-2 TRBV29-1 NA TGCAGCGTTGAAGATCTCCCCTACACCTTC CSVEDLPYTF
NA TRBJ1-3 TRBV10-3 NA TGTGCCATCAGTTCAACTTGGGGGGTGGCTGGAAACACCATATATTTT CAISSTWGVAGNTIYF
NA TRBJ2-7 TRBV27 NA TGTGCCAGCACCTTGCGACCCGGCTACGAGCAGTACTTC CASTLRPGYEQYF
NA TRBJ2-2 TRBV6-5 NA TGTGCCGCAGGGAACACCGGGGAGCTGTTTTTT CAAGNTGELFF
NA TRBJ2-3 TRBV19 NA TGTGCCACCTGGTCGGGGGCAATCACAGATACGCAGTATTTT CATWSGAITDTQYF
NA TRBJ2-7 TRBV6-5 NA TGTGCCAGCAGTTACTCGACACCCGCCTACGAGCAGTACTTC CASSYSTPAYEQYF
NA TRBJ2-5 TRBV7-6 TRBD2 TGTGCCAGCAGCGCCGGACTAGCGGGAGAGACCCAGTACTTC CASSAGLAGETQYF
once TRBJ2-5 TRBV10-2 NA TGCGCCAGCAGTGACCCCAGTCGTATTGGGGTTTGGGACTTTCCCCAAGAGACCCAGTACTTC CASSDPSRIGVWDFPQETQYF